This is a list of T cell receptor beta chains from one sample in a study of cytomegalovirus exposure and HLA in healthy donors. Profiled with immunoSEQ multiplex PCR; TCRdb holds only in-frame clones, not every one. The table lists 250,000 to 300,000 clones, 85% to 95% of them singletons, with less than 2% in the top ten. The sample comprised PBMCs. These receptors came from a girl aged 2-10 years in good health and CMV-seronegative. Both conserved end residues are part of each CDR3. A D gene is named only where the DNA matches it firmly. For some rows the clone size is stated as once, few or many, or as a class when expanded; others skip it.

size,D,J,V,CDR3,DNA
NA,TRBD1,TRBJ1-1,TRBV4-2,CASSQNRGLALRPFF,TGTGCCAGCAGCCAAAACAGGGGTCTGGCTCTTCGACCGTTCTTT
NA,TRBD1,TRBJ1-5,TRBV4-2,CASSQDGDRGSNQPQHF,TGTGCCAGCAGCCAAGATGGGGACAGGGGTAGCAATCAGCCCCAGCATTTT
NA,NA,TRBJ2-1,TRBV19,CATPGGTPYNEQFF,TGTGCCACACCTGGCGGGACCCCCTACAATGAGCAGTTCTTC
NA,NA,TRBJ2-5,TRBV10-3,CAISRGLPLGETQYF,TGTGCCATCAGCCGCGGACTACCTTTAGGGGAGACCCAGTACTTC
NA,TRBD1,TRBJ1-5,TRBV5-4,CASSLGGQGHEQPQHF,TGTGCCAGCAGCTTGGGGGGACAGGGGCACGAGCAGCCCCAGCATTTT
NA,NA,TRBJ2-2,TRBV28,CASRRGHTGELFF,TGTGCCAGCAGGCGGGGGCACACCGGGGAGCTGTTTTTT
NA,NA,TRBJ2-2,TRBV11-2,CASSLDLGRMAGELFF,TGTGCCAGCAGCTTAGATCTGGGCAGAATGGCCGGGGAGCTGTTTTTT
NA,TRBD1,TRBJ2-1,TRBV30,CAWSGDRGTYNEQFF,TGTGCCTGGAGTGGTGACAGGGGTACCTACAATGAGCAGTTCTTC
NA,NA,TRBJ2-7,TRBV5-1,CASRLTPTPPYEQYF,TGCGCCAGCAGGTTGACCCCGACACCCCCCTACGAGCAGTACTTC
NA,NA,TRBJ1-5,TRBV6-4,CASSENAGQPQHF,TGTGCCAGCAGTGAAAATGCGGGCCAGCCCCAGCATTTT
NA,NA,TRBJ1-1,TRBV7-9,CASSRGTAEAFF,TGTGCCAGCAGCCGCGGGACGGCTGAAGCTTTCTTT
NA,TRBD2,TRBJ2-7,TRBV2,CASSGGLADSYEQYF,TGTGCCAGCAGTGGGGGACTAGCGGATTCCTACGAGCAGTACTTC
once,TRBD1,TRBJ2-2,TRBV5-1,CASSLLGTGVNTGELFF,TGCGCCAGCAGCTTGTTAGGGACAGGGGTGAACACCGGGGAGCTGTTTTTT
NA,TRBD2,TRBJ2-2,TRBV5-1,CASSLGILAGAGNTGELFF,TGCGCCAGCAGCTTGGGAATTTTAGCGGGGGCCGGGAACACCGGGGAGCTGTTTTTT
NA,NA,TRBJ1-5,TRBV2,CASSEVGGSNQPQHF,TGTGCCAGCAGTGAAGTAGGAGGGTCCAATCAGCCCCAGCATTTT
NA,NA,TRBJ1-6,TRBV7-2,CASSPGPNSPLHF,TGTGCCAGCTCCCCAGGCCCAAATTCACCCCTCCACTTT
NA,TRBD1,TRBJ2-3,TRBV7-2,CASSLWYRGGTDTQYF,TGTGCCAGCAGCTTATGGTACAGGGGAGGCACAGATACGCAGTATTTT
NA,NA,TRBJ1-1,TRBV28,CASSRGGEFTEAFF,TGTGCCAGCAGCAGGGGCGGAGAGTTCACTGAAGCTTTCTTT
NA,NA,TRBJ1-3,TRBV4-2,CASSPGGWLAGNTIYF,TGTGCCAGCAGCCCCGGCGGGTGGCTGGCTGGAAACACCATATATTTT
NA,NA,TRBJ2-5,TRBV30,CAWNSRRSETQYF,TGTGCCTGGAACTCGCGGAGATCAGAGACCCAGTACTTC
NA,NA,TRBJ1-2,TRBV13,CASSSRTETSTF,TGTGCCAGCAGCTCCCGGACTGAAACTTCGACCTTC
NA,NA,TRBJ2-1,TRBV5-5,CASSQRTTGGGYNEQFF,TGTGCCAGCAGCCAACGAACCACAGGGGGGGGCTACAATGAGCAGTTCTTC
NA,TRBD1,TRBJ1-5,TRBV6-5,CASSYTGRGNQPQHF,TGTGCCAGCAGTTACACGGGCAGGGGGAATCAGCCCCAGCATTTT
NA,NA,TRBJ2-1,TRBV19,CASSIRGNEQFF,TGTGCCAGTAGTATCCGGGGGAATGAGCAGTTCTTC
few,NA,TRBJ2-1,TRBV2,CASRQTGRSWNEQFF,TGTGCCAGCAGACAGACAGGGAGGTCTTGGAATGAGCAGTTCTTC
NA,NA,TRBJ2-2,TRBV5-1,CASSLGFRSGEARKSTGELFF,TGCGCCAGCAGCTTGGGTTTTCGGTCTGGTGAGGCTAGAAAGTCAACCGGGGAGCTGTTTTTT
once,TRBD2,TRBJ2-7,TRBV28,CASNDLGRAREQYF,TGTGCCAGCAACGATCTAGGGAGGGCAAGAGAGCAGTACTTC
NA,TRBD1,TRBJ2-2,TRBV29-1,CSVWGQTNTGELFF,TGCAGCGTTTGGGGACAGACGAACACCGGGGAGCTGTTTTTT
NA,NA,TRBJ1-5,TRBV5-6,CASSLGQVGGGYQPQHF,TGTGCCAGCAGCTTGGGTCAGGTTGGGGGAGGATATCAGCCCCAGCATTTT
NA,TRBD1,TRBJ1-5,TRBV7-8,CASSPRTGGNQPQHF,TGTGCCAGCAGCCCTCGAACAGGGGGCAATCAGCCCCAGCATTTT
NA,NA,TRBJ2-7,TRBV19,CASSPGRTYEQYF,TGTGCCAGTAGTCCGGGAAGGACCTACGAGCAGTACTTC
NA,NA,TRBJ2-7,TRBV28,CASTQGGETYEQYF,TGTGCCAGCACTCAAGGGGGGGAAACCTACGAGCAGTACTTC
NA,NA,TRBJ2-2,TRBV5-1,CASSLGSWNTGELFF,TGCGCCAGCAGCTTGGGTAGTTGGAACACCGGGGAGCTGTTTTTT
NA,NA,TRBJ2-1,TRBV1,CTSSQAPAGFSYNEQFF,TGCACCAGCAGCCAAGCCCCAGCGGGGTTCTCCTACAATGAGCAGTTCTTC
NA,NA,TRBJ1-1,TRBV5-5,CASSFQALTEAFF,TGTGCCAGCAGCTTCCAGGCCTTGACTGAAGCTTTCTTT
NA,TRBD1,TRBJ1-1,TRBV30,CAWSGQGLAEAFF,TGTGCCTGGAGTGGACAGGGTCTTGCTGAAGCTTTCTTT
NA,NA,TRBJ1-1,TRBV21-1,CASSKAEGGRSLTEAFF,TGTGCCAGCAGCAAAGCTGAAGGGGGCAGGTCCTTGACTGAAGCTTTCTTT
NA,NA,TRBJ1-1,TRBV4-2,CASSPLDVDTEAFF,TGTGCCAGCAGCCCCTTAGATGTAGACACTGAAGCTTTCTTT
NA,NA,TRBJ1-5,TRBV7-2,CASSSVGHRGNQPQHF,TGTGCCAGCAGCTCGGTGGGCCATCGAGGGAATCAGCCCCAGCATTTT
few,NA,TRBJ1-2,TRBV5-1,CASSLGQGGYGYTF,TGCGCCAGCAGCTTGGGGCAGGGCGGCTATGGCTACACCTTC
NA,NA,TRBJ1-3,TRBV7-9,CASSLEGTFAGNTIYF,TGTGCCAGCAGCTTAGAGGGGACTTTTGCTGGAAACACCATATATTTT
NA,TRBD2,TRBJ2-1,TRBV5-6,CASSLAGLAGGLLDEQFF,TGTGCCAGCAGCTTGGCCGGACTAGCGGGGGGCCTATTGGATGAGCAGTTCTTC